This paragraph reports one T cell receptor (beta chain). An amount of RNA that ranged from roughly 0.5 to 1 ug was reverse transcribed with random hexamers. TCRdb itself ran the immunoSEQ multiplex PCR reads through MiXCR, one entry per CDR3 protein. The sample includes around 77,000 distinct CDR3 sequences, just over 95% of them seen just once. CD8+ and CD4+ T cells from blood underwent TCR beta sequencing. The patients serving as multiple sclerosis controls were treatment-naive. They had stable or active relapsing-remitting disease and fulfilled revised McDonald criteria. Purification of the CD8+ and CD4+ T cells relied on negative isolation, and TEMRA cells underwent FACS enrichment. The sample is drawn from a study of CD8 T cells in Susac syndrome. Germline values: CDR1 SGDLS, CDR2 YYNGEE. The V gene lost 2 bases and the J gene lost 7 bases, with 13 bases spanning the gap. This CDR3 has 15 amino acids.

This TCR was sampled from a human donor with multiple sclerosis. Input material: CD4+ T cells from PBMCs. The V call is TRBV9, the J call TRBJ1-6; no clear D gene. CDR3 DNA sequence: TGTGCCAGCAGCGTGTCTACCGGGAGCAATTCACCCCTCCACTTT. This sequence encodes CASSVSTGSNSPLHF. Combining the CDR3 with reference TRBV9 and TRBJ1-6 gives the whole variable domain DSGVTQTPKHLITATGQRVTLRCSPRSGDLSVYWYQQSLDQGLQFLIQYYNGEERAKGNILERFSAQQFPDLHSELNLSSLELGDSALYFCASSVSTGSNSPLHFGNGTRLTVT.